This passage covers 14 T cell receptor beta chains from one sample sequenced in a study of blood T cell repertoires in COVID-19. Data came from immunoSEQ multiplex PCR; TCRdb stores just in-frame clones and leaves some out. The table shows 80,000 or so clones, with less than 90% occurring only once. Sequences were obtained from peripheral blood. The source is a human donor in a cohort sampled during active COVID-19.

In its sample, this clone was seen once. The chain joins TRBV7-9 to TRBJ1-4, with unresolved D. Trimming cost V 0 bases and J 8 bases, with 13 bases left between them. Germline V gene lookup returns CDR1 SEHNR and CDR2 FQNEAQ (reference sequence). The CDR3 spans 15 residues. The CDR3 loop reads CASSLAGVGTEKLFF. DNA of the CDR3: TGTGCCAGCAGCTTAGCTGGAGTAGGAACAGAAAAACTGTTTTTT.

There are many counts of this clone. The chain joins TRBV7-9 to TRBJ1-1; TRBD1 matches 7 bases. With 5 bases clipped from V and 4 bases from J, the junction kept 10 bases outside the gene matches. CDR1 SEHNR and CDR2 FQNEAQ come from the germline V gene (reference sequence). The CDR3 has 15 residues. CDR3 in amino acids: CASSDTGVYGTEAFF. In DNA form, the CDR3 reads TGTGCCAGCAGCGACACAGGGGTTTACGGCACTGAAGCTTTCTTT.

This chain joins TRBV5-1 and TRBJ2-1; 12 nucleotides match TRBD2. Germline assignment: CDR1 SGHRS and CDR2 YFSETQ. Trimming at V came to 3 bases and at J to 2 bases, leaving 3 bases not matched to a gene. The CDR3 extends over 16 amino acids. CDR3 coding DNA: TGCGCCAGCAGCTCCCCTAGCGGGAGGGCCTACAATGAGCAGTTCTTC. Translation gives CASSSPSGRAYNEQFF.

The chain employs TRBV7-8 and TRBJ1-2; 8 nucleotides agree with TRBD1. The CDR3 totals 16 residues. CDR1 and CDR2 (germline): SGHVS, FQNEAQ. V was clipped by 5 bases and J by 6 bases; unmatched bases: 14. CDR3 sequence: CASSPGTGHRGHGYTF. Here the CDR3 DNA reads TGTGCCAGCAGCCCCGGGACAGGCCATCGAGGTCATGGCTACACCTTC.

V is TRBV30 and J is TRBJ2-1; the match to TRBD2 covers 9 bases. The V segment lost 5 bases and the J segment 6 bases; nucleotides outside the gene matches: 8. CDR3 length equals 14 residues. CDR1 and CDR2 (germline): GTSNPN, SVGIG (reference sequence). The CDR3 loop reads CAWVFGGRANEQFF. The CDR3 DNA sequence: TGTGCCTGGGTCTTTGGCGGGAGGGCCAATGAGCAGTTCTTC.

V usage is TRBV19 and J usage is TRBJ1-6; TRBD1 aligns across 8 bases. The germline V gene has CDR1 LNHDA and CDR2 SQIVND (reference sequence). The CDR3 loop spans 14 amino acids. V dropped 6 bases and J dropped 7; count of bases not matched to a gene: 5. CDR3 in amino acids: CASSLGTGNSPLHF. CDR3 bases: TGTGCCAGTAGCCTCGGGACAGGCAATTCACCCCTCCACTTT.

This rearrangement joins TRBV7-2 to TRBJ1-1; TRBD1 matches 8 bases. V lost 3 bases to trimming and J lost 10 bases; unmatched junction nucleotides: 10. This CDR3 comprises 14 residues. Germline values: CDR1 SGHTA, CDR2 FQGNSA. CDR3 residues: CASSFKQGEFVAFF. CDR3 bases: TGTGCCAGCAGCTTTAAACAGGGGGAGTTTGTAGCTTTCTTT.

The chain uses TRBV5-4 and TRBJ1-2; 11 nucleotides match TRBD1. There are 14 residues in the CDR3. With V trimmed by 4 bases and J by 6 bases, 5 bases remained unmatched. The germline CDR1 and CDR2 sequences are SGHNT and YYREEE (reference sequence). For the CDR3, the DNA is TGTGCCAGCAGCCGGGGACAGGGGGATGATGGCTACACCTTC. It specifies CASSRGQGDDGYTF. Full variable domain (missing parts from reference TRBV5-4 and TRBJ1-2): ETGVTQSPTHLIKTRGQQVTLRCSSQSGHNTVSWYQQALGQGPQFIFQYYREEENGRGNFPPRFSGLQFPNYSSELNVNALELDDSALYLCASSRGQGDDGYTFGSGTRLTVV.

This clone was detected only a few times. This rearrangement joins TRBV29-1 to TRBJ1-1; 7 bases match TRBD1. The length of the CDR3 is 14 residues. The germline V gene encodes CDR1 SQVTM and CDR2 ANQGSEA. Trimming cost V 7 bases and J 1 base; bases outside gene matches: 9. The DNA of the CDR3 is TGCAGCGCAATACACAGGGGATGGAACACTGAAGCTTTCTTT. This encodes CSAIHRGWNTEAFF.

The genes are TRBV29-1 and TRBJ2-1, with a weak D call TRBD2 (6 bases). CDR1 and CDR2 from the germline V gene are SQVTM and ANQGSEA. CDR3 size: 12 residues. CDR3 bases: TGCACAGTTCGGGAGTCCTACAATGAGCAGTTCTTC. Its translation: CTVRESYNEQFF.

The V gene is TRBV9, the J gene TRBJ2-2; 8 bases line up with TRBD2. Looked up from germline, CDR1 is SGDLS and CDR2 is YYNGEE. The trim removed 5 bases at V and 4 bases at J, leaving 7 bases unmatched. The CDR3 has 15 amino acids. CDR3 bases: TGTGCCAGCAGGGTGGGCGGGGGGTCCACCGGGGAGCTGTTTTTT. It encodes CASRVGGGSTGELFF.

CDR3 nucleotides: TGTGCCTGGAGTGCACCCGGGACAGATAATGAAAAACTGTTTTTT. This codes for CAWSAPGTDNEKLFF. The rearrangement links TRBV30 to TRBJ1-4, with 7 nucleotides matching TRBD1. V lost 1 base, J lost 4 bases, and 6 bases stayed unmatched. This CDR3 is built from 15 residues. Germline loops: CDR1 GTSNPN, CDR2 SVGIG (reference sequence).

This chain connects TRBV29-1 to TRBJ1-1; possibly TRBD1 for D (6 bases). CDR3 size: 13 residues. V was trimmed by 7 bases and J by 0 bases, leaving 12 bases between them. The germline V gene encodes CDR1 SQVTM and CDR2 ANQGSEA. The CDR3 nucleotides are TGCAGCGCCCGGGACATTGTGAACACTGAAGCTTTCTTT. Its translation is CSARDIVNTEAFF.

In its sample, this clone was seen a few times. The chain has TRBV2 and TRBJ1-2; 9 bases map to TRBD1. J gave up 1 base and V 11 bases, and 5 bases lay outside the gene matches. The CDR3 is made up of 13 amino acids. Per the germline V gene, CDR1 is SNHLY and CDR2 is FYNNEI. The CDR3 DNA follows: TGTGCCCGTTTGACAGGGGGTAACTATGGCTACACCTTC. Amino acids: CARLTGGNYGYTF.